The clone carrying this T cell receptor (beta chain) was picked up a small number of times. This specimen belongs to a study of T-cell memory formation after mild COVID-19. V dropped 0 bases and J dropped 8 bases, with 15 bases sitting between them. CDR1 and CDR2 from the germline V gene are SGHDT and YYEEEE. This CDR3 is 15 amino acids long. TCRdb reprocessed the 5' RACE reads via MiXCR and lists one record per CDR3 protein. The table records fewer than 700,000 distinct CDR3 sequences, about a sixth of them present only once. This TCR derives from an adult woman who had mild COVID-19 (a few samples of this study predate the infection). Cell type and time point are not known. The sample comprised PBMCs or a T cell subset sorted from them (not recorded which). This chain joins TRBV5-6 and TRBJ2-1; the D gene is possibly TRBD2 (6 bases). CDR3 DNA: TGTGCCAGCAGCTTGGAGACTAGTTACGTGGATGAGCAGTTCTTC. Protein sequence: CASSLETSYVDEQFF.